This T cell receptor beta chain was found in a study of blood T cell repertoires in COVID-19. Study as a whole: T cells, B-cell-depleted T cells, or PBMCs supplied cDNA or gDNA.

The CDR3 length is 12 residues. CDR1 MNHEY and CDR2 SVGAGI come from the germline V gene. V was shortened by 11 bases and J by 4 bases, with 14 bases between the two germline ends. Original processing notes: Scientists estimated how many nucleated cells there were by amplifying reference gene primers. The table came from immunoSEQ multiplex PCR; TCRdb's copy has only in-frame clones and leaves some out. The DNA was the basis for D and trimming; V, J and clone size are from that table. The data hold 300,000 to 400,000 clones, with roughly 88% observed a single time. Residents of about two dozen US areas, aged about 18 to 89 years, made up the participants. Each recovered donor of Cohort 3 presented with two negative PCRs, clearance, or symptom resolution.

The receptor was isolated from a man aged 30 to 39 who had recovered from COVID-19. The chain has TRBV6-5 and TRBJ1-2, with unresolved D. Material for sequencing was PBMCs or T cells enriched from blood (not recorded which). CDR3 DNA: TGTGCCTGCTGGAGTACTCTCTATGGCTACACCTTC. It yields the protein CACWSTLYGYTF.